The 9 T cell receptor beta chains in this list originate from one sample, sequenced in a study of radiation and T cells in renal cell carcinoma. As for time point: blood 4 weeks post-SBRT, at nephrectomy. Treatment: 15 Gy SBRT to primary tumor, nephrectomy 4 weeks later. TCRdb's copy holds only in-frame clones and misses some; the assay was immunoSEQ multiplex PCR. The sample yields approximately 150,000 clones, approximately 86% seen once. Source: blood, taken from a patient whose treatment included radiotherapy and nephrectomy. These receptor sequences come from a woman in her forties or fifties with renal cell carcinoma.

This chain connects TRBV19 to TRBJ1-4; 9 bases align to TRBD1. The V segment lost 4 bases and the J segment 4 bases; nucleotides outside the gene matches: 4. The CDR3 contains 15 residues. Germline V gene sequence: CDR1 LNHDA, CDR2 SQIVND (reference sequence). The CDR3 protein is CASSTGQGRNEKLFF. In DNA form, the CDR3 reads TGTGCCAGTAGTACGGGACAGGGTCGTAATGAAAAACTGTTTTTT.

V gene TRBV5-1 combines with J gene TRBJ2-1, with D tentatively TRBD2 (6 bases). Germline-derived CDR1 and CDR2 are SGHRS and YFSETQ. Trimming cost V 0 bases and J 5 bases, with 12 bases left between them. CDR3 size: 15 residues. CDR3 sequence (DNA): TGCGCCAGCAGCTTGGTGGCTAGCGAAAACAATGAGCAGTTCTTC. It yields the protein CASSLVASENNEQFF. The whole variable domain, filled in from reference TRBV5-1 and TRBJ2-1, reads KAGVTQTPRYLIKTRGQQVTLSCSPISGHRSVSWYQQTPGQGLQFLFEYFSETQRNKGNFPGRFSGRQFSNSRSEMNVSTLELGDSALYLCASSLVASENNEQFFGPGTRLTVL.

This chain links TRBV11-3 with TRBJ1-4; maybe TRBD1 (6 bases). The CDR3 loop spans 15 amino acids. With 4 bases removed from V and 1 base from J, the gap between germline ends came to 10 bases. CDR1 is SGHNT and CDR2 is YENEEA in the germline V gene. As DNA, the CDR3 is TGTGCCAGCAGCTCAGGGGATGAAACTAATGAAAAACTGTTTTTT. This translates into CASSSGDETNEKLFF.

The V gene is TRBV7-2, the J gene TRBJ2-1; D is undetermined. V was shortened by 7 bases and J by 7 bases, with 14 bases between the two germline ends. CDR1 SGHTA and CDR2 FQGNSA come from the germline V gene. This CDR3 is built from 13 residues. Here the CDR3 reads CASTLPSSNEQFF. The CDR3, as DNA: TGTGCCAGCACCCTTCCGTCTTCAAATGAGCAGTTCTTC. Based on the CDR3 plus reference TRBV7-2 and TRBJ2-1, the full variable domain is GAGVSQSPSNKVTEKGKDVELRCDPISGHTALYWYRQSLGQGLEFLIYFQGNSAPDKSGLPSDRFSAERTGGSVSTLTIQRTQQEDSAVYLCASTLPSSNEQFFGPGTRLTVL.

The CDR3 here is CASSLAAGGSGYGYTF. The CDR3 region has the DNA TGTGCCAGCAGCTTAGCTGCAGGGGGGTCGGGCTATGGCTACACCTTC. The chain has TRBV7-9 and TRBJ1-2; 7 bases agree with TRBD1. Germline CDR1 is SEHNR and CDR2 is FQNEAQ (reference sequence). Germline trimming cut 0 bases from V and 4 bases from J; bases unmatched to any gene: 8. This CDR3 is built from 16 residues.

The chain carries TRBV5-1 and TRBJ1-2; tentatively, D is TRBD1 (5 bases). The CDR3 length is 14 residues. Per the germline V gene, CDR1 is SGHRS and CDR2 is YFSETQ. The V end lost 0 bases, the J end lost 5 bases, and 11 bases lay between the germline ends. The CDR3 loop is CASSLGDQAYGYTF. The CDR3 DNA is TGCGCCAGCAGCTTGGGGGACCAGGCTTATGGCTACACCTTC.

The chain is built from TRBV10-3 and TRBJ1-2, with TRBD1 identical over 8 bases. V dropped 9 bases and J dropped 0; count of bases not matched to a gene: 3. The CDR3 contains 13 residues. Germline-derived CDR1 and CDR2 are ENHRY and SYGVKD. The CDR3 spells CAMTGAPNYGYTF. CDR3 DNA sequence: TGTGCCATGACAGGGGCTCCTAACTATGGCTACACCTTC.

This clone was seen only a few times. The V call is TRBV5-1, the J call TRBJ2-5, with D possibly TRBD2 on 5 matching bases. In germline, CDR1 is SGHRS, CDR2 YFSETQ. V dropped 3 bases and J dropped 5 bases, with 23 bases sitting between them. CDR3 length equals 17 residues. CDR3 in DNA: TGCGCCAGCAGCTCAAGATCGCTCGGGCCAGGCGGGGAGACCCAGTACTTC. Translating gives CASSSRSLGPGGETQYF.

This clone was counted between two and nine times. In nucleotides, the CDR3 is TGTGCCAGCAGAACGACAGAGGCGAACTATGGCTACACCTTC. Residues: CASRTTEANYGYTF. The chain carries TRBV28 and TRBJ1-2; maybe TRBD1 (5 bases). Trimming left V 6 bases short and J 2 bases short, with 13 bases between. There are 14 residues in the CDR3. CDR1 is MDHEN, CDR2 SYDVKM, per germline.